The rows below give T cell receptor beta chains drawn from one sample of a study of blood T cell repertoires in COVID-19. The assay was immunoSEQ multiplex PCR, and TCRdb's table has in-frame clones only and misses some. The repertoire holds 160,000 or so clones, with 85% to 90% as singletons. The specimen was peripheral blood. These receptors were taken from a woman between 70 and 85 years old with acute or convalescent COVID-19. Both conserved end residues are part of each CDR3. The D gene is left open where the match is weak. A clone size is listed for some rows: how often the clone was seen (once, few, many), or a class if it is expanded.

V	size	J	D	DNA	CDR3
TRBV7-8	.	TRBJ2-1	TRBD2	TGTGCCAGCAGCCAGAGTCCTAGCGGGAGAGGGAATGAGCAGTTCTTC	CASSQSPSGRGNEQFF
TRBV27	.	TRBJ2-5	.	TGTGCCTCGGGCGGGGGCGTTCGAGAGACCCAGTACTTC	CASGGGVRETQYF
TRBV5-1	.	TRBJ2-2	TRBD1	TGCGCCAGCAGCGGGACAGGGACTACCGGGGAGCTGTTTTTT	CASSGTGTTGELFF
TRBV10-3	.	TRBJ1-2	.	TGTGCCATCAGTGAGGGACCCCAAACAGGGTTTGAGAGCTATGGCTACACCTTC	CAISEGPQTGFESYGYTF
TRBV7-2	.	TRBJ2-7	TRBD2	TGTGCCAGCAGCTTCGGACTAGCCCAATACGAGCAGTACTTC	CASSFGLAQYEQYF
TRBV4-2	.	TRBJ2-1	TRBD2	TGTGCCAGCAGCGCGGTAGCGGGGGGGAACAATGAGCAGTTCTTC	CASSAVAGGNNEQFF
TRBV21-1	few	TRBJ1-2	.	TGTGCCAGCAGCAGGAAGAAGCAGGGTCATGGCTACACCTTC	CASSRKKQGHGYTF
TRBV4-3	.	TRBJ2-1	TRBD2	TGCGCCAGCAGCCAAGGGCGGGGGATCGGCAATGAGCAGTTCTTC	CASSQGRGIGNEQFF
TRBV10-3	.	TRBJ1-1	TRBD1	TGTGCCATCAGTGAGCCGGGACAGGGGTTGACTGAAGCTTTCTTT	CAISEPGQGLTEAFF
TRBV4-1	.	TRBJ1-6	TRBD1	TGCGCCAGCAGCCAGGAAGGACAGGCGCCGAATTCACCCCTCCACTTT	CASSQEGQAPNSPLHF
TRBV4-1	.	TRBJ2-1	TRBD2	TGCGCCAGCAGCCAAGATGGGAGGGGACGGTACAATGAGCAGTTCTTC	CASSQDGRGRYNEQFF
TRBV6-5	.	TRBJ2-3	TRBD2	TGTGCCAGCAGTAAACTAGCGGGAGCCTCAGATACGCAGTATTTT	CASSKLAGASDTQYF
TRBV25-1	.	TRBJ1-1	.	TGTGCCAGCAGTGAAGGGGCCAGGGGCGGTGAAGCTTTCTTT	CASSEGARGGEAFF
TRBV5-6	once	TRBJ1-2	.	TGTGCCAGCAGCCCCTCCCGCGAGGGGAGGGGCTACACCTTC	CASSPSREGRGYTF
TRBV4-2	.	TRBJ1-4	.	TGTGCCAGCAGCCAAGAGAGGGGAGGGGTTGAAAAACTGTTTTTT	CASSQERGGVEKLFF
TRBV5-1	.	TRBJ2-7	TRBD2	TGCGCCAGCAGCTCCCCCAGCGGGGGGACCTACGAGCAGTACTTC	CASSSPSGGTYEQYF
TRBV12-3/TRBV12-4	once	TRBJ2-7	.	TGTGCCAGCAGCTCGGGCTACGAGCAGTACTTC	CASSSGYEQYF
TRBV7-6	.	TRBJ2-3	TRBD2	TGTGCCAGCAGCCTGCTACTACTAGCGGGAGCTGCAGATACGCAGTATTTT	CASSLLLLAGAADTQYF
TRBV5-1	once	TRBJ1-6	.	TGCGCCAGCAGCTTGGAAGGGGGATCACCCCTCCACTTT	CASSLEGGSPLHF
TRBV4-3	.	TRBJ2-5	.	TGCGCCAGCAGCCAACCAAGACTCTCCGCGGTGACCCAGTACTTC	CASSQPRLSAVTQYF
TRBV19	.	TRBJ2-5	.	TGTGCCAGTAGTACAATGGACAGTACCAAAGAGACCCAGTACTTC	CASSTMDSTKETQYF
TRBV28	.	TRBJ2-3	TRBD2	TGTGCCAGCAGTCGCCCCACGGGGGGAAGCAGAGATACGCAGTATTTT	CASSRPTGGSRDTQYF
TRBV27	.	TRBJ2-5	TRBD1	TGTGCCAGCAGGAGGACAGGGGGCATCGAGACCCAGTACTTC	CASRRTGGIETQYF
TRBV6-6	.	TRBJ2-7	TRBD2	TGTGCCAGCAGTTACGCGGGGGGGGGCTACGAGCAGTACTTC	CASSYAGGGYEQYF
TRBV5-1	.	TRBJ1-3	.	TGCGCCAGCAGCTTGGCCTACTCTGGAAACACCATATATTTT	CASSLAYSGNTIYF
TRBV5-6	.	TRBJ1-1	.	TGTGCCAGCAGCTATGCAGGGGACACTGAAGCTTTCTTT	CASSYAGDTEAFF
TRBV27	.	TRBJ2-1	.	TGTGCCAGCAGTCCCGACGGCGGGTCCTACAATGAGCAGTTCTTC	CASSPDGGSYNEQFF
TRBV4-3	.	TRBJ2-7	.	TGCGCCAGCAGCCAAGGGCCAGGGTACTCCTACGAGCAGTACTTC	CASSQGPGYSYEQYF
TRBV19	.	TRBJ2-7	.	TGTGCCAGTAGTATAGATCGCAGGGCCGCCTACGAGCAGTACTTC	CASSIDRRAAYEQYF